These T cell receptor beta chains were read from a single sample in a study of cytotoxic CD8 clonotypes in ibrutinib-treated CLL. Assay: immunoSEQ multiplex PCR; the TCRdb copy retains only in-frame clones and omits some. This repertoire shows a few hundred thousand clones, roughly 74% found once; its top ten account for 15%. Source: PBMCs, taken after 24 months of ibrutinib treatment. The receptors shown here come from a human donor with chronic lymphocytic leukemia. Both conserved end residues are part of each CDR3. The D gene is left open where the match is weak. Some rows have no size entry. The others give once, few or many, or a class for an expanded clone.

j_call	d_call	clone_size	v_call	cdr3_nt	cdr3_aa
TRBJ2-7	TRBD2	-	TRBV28	TGTGCCAGCAGTTTTCGACTAGCGGGAGTTGAGTCCTACGAGCAGTACTTC	CASSFRLAGVESYEQYF
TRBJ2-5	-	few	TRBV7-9	TGTGCCAGCAGCCCCCACTATGAGACCCAGTACTTC	CASSPHYETQYF
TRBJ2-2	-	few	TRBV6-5	TGTGCCAGCAGGCAGGCTCAGAACACCGGGGAGCTGTTTTTT	CASRQAQNTGELFF
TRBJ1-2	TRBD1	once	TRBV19	TGTGCCAGTAGTCCGCGGACAGGGGGAAGGAATGGCTACACCTTC	CASSPRTGGRNGYTF
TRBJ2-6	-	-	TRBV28	TGTGCCAGCAGTTCTCCGGGGGCCCTAGACTCTGGGGCCAACGTCCTGACTTTC	CASSSPGALDSGANVLTF
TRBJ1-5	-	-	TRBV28	TGTGCCAGCACCGGTACGAATCAGCCCCAGCATTTT	CASTGTNQPQHF
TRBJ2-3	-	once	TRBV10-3	TGTGCCATCAGTGAGGGGATGACTAGTGCTAGCACAGATACGCAGTATTTT	CAISEGMTSASTDTQYF
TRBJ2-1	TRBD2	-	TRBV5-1	TGCGCCAGCACACGACTAGCGGGTGGCTATGAGCAGTTCTTC	CASTRLAGGYEQFF
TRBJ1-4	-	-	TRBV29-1	TGCAGCGTCACTGGGGGCCTGCCGGGCGAAAAACTGTTTTTT	CSVTGGLPGEKLFF
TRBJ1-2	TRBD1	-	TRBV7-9	TGTGCCAGCAGCGGACCAGGACAGGGAAAAGAAGGCTACACCTTC	CASSGPGQGKEGYTF
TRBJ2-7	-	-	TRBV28	TGTGCCAGCAGTTCTCCGGGACCCCCGCACGAGCAGTACTTC	CASSSPGPPHEQYF
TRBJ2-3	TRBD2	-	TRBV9	TGTGCCAGCAGCGTCTGGGGACTAGCGGGAAGAGATACGCAGTATTTT	CASSVWGLAGRDTQYF
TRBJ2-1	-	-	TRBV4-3	TGCGCCAGCAGCCAAGATTCCTCGTTCGGTGAGCAGTTCTTC	CASSQDSSFGEQFF
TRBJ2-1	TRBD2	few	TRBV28	TGTGCCAGCAGTTTATTTCTAGCGGGGGGCCGCAATGAGCAGTTCTTC	CASSLFLAGGRNEQFF
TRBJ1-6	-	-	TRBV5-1	TGCGCCAGCAGCTTTTGGGGGTTGGAGTCACCCCTCCACTTT	CASSFWGLESPLHF
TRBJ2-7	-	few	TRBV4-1	TGCGCCAGCAGCCAAGATCGGGTGTACGAGCAGTACTTC	CASSQDRVYEQYF
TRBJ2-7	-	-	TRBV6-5	TGTGCCAGCAAGGGCCGAGCCTACGAGCAGTACTTC	CASKGRAYEQYF
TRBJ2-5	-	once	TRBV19	TGTGCCAGTAGTATCCTCCGGGACAACCAAGAGACCCAGTACTTC	CASSILRDNQETQYF